The source of this T cell receptor (beta chain) is a study of neurological immune-mediated disorders. TCRdb re-called the 5' RACE reads with MiXCR, one entry per CDR3 protein. The profile shows about 50,000 distinct CDR3 sequences, approximately 10% of them singletons. General observations from the study: Multiple sclerosis patients had less TCR clonal expansion than even healthy controls, unlike HTLV-1-associated myelopathy. Expanded clones shared no identical CDR3 amino acid sequences across subjects, which suggested private TCR-beta repertoires in all groups.

In its sample, this clonotype was seen many times. Its antigen is unidentified. The unsorted libraries were generated from a total of 2 million PBMCs, which had been stored in RNAlater at -80 C. The germline V gene has CDR1 SGHRS and CDR2 YFSETQ. V lost 4 bases, J lost 6 bases, and 11 bases lay in between. This CDR3 is 13 amino acids long. J is TRBJ2-1 and V is TRBV5-1, with D perhaps being TRBD1 or TRBD2 (5 bases each). The receptor was isolated from a man in his 70s with HTLV-1-associated myelopathy (HAM/TSP). Sample: PBMCs. The CDR3 reads CASSGDGFNEQFF. The CDR3, as DNA: TGCGCCAGCAGCGGGGACGGCTTCAATGAGCAGTTCTTC.